This TCR beta chain was found in a study of blood T cell repertoires in COVID-19 (dated by TCRdb to about 2020). With regard to the full study: Samples covering the acute and convalescent phases of COVID-19 were provided by collaborators in the United States, Italy and Spain. The material from the prospective study consisted of cDNA or gDNA derived from T cells, B-cell-depleted T cells, or PBMCs. The dataset comprised deeply sampled blood TCRbeta repertoires from subjects exposed to, actively infected with, or recovered from COVID-19. The repertoires were released in a freely available public database meant as a resource for research on the immune response to SARS-CoV-2. The samples were drawn from two sources: the first 160 participants of the ongoing ImmuneRACE study, and some 1,300 subjects contributed by 6 global collaborators. Nearly every sample came with metadata listing a de-identified subject ID, COVID-19 status, age in years and sex. Where available, HLA class I and class II types were obtained from metadata supplied by the sample provider rather than from assay-based typing.

This clone has a single count. The clone's antigen remains unknown. The sample holds no much larger clone one base away, and base qualities are not on file. TCRbeta CDR3 regions were amplified from genomic DNA using the immunoSEQ Assay, a bias-controlled multiplex PCR. In the original analysis: Within the assay, amplification of reference gene primers was used to estimate how many nucleated cells each sample contained. To quantify the absolute abundance of each unique TCRbeta CDR3 rearrangement, sequence reads were collapsed and filtered. For each sample, productive Simpson clonality was calculated as the square root of Simpson's diversity index over productive rearrangements. Drawn from immuneACCESS, this table holds only the in-frame rearrangements with V and J called that TCRdb kept. Clones are partly lost; checked studies trace under half to an unresolved V gene and leave the rest unexplained. Clone size and the V and J calls come from that table; the DNA yielded D and trimming. Across this sample there are some 370,000 clones, with about 90% seen only once. The top ten clonotypes cover more than 1% of the sample.

Collaborating institutions collected whole blood in K2EDTA tubes following their own protocols. Collaborator samples were shipped for TCRbeta analysis as frozen whole blood, isolated PBMCs, or DNA extracted from either sample type. What the authors observed across the whole study: Clinical and demographic metadata were provided uncurated, with the amount varying by source and participant.

The germline V gene (reference sequence) gives CDR1 as LNHDA and CDR2 as SQIVND. V and J are trimmed by 4 bases and 0 bases, and the gene matches miss 8 bases of the junction. From the cysteine through the phenylalanine, the CDR3 covers 17 amino acids. Left in the record is the CDR3 DNA by itself, 51 bases read in frame from the first base. Source material: peripheral blood. This clonotype originated in a man aged 40-50 years with acute or convalescent COVID-19. The rearranged chain carries TRBV19 and TRBJ1-5, and 8 bases in between align with TRBD1. CDR3 reads: CASSTGQGTYSNQPQHF. Here is the DNA: TGTGCCAGTAGTACCGGACAGGGAACTTATAGCAATCAGCCCCAGCATTTT.